This entry describes one TCR beta chain. Its antigen is undetermined. Since no conserved phenylalanine or tryptophan closes the CDR3, a read error is the likely cause. This CDR3 is 13 amino acids long. V was trimmed by 4 bases and J by 8 bases, leaving 13 bases between them. Bulk tissue was left unsorted, and RNA and DNA were co-extracted from 20-30 mg of it. This entry is derived from a study of tumor-infiltrating lymphocytes in primary liver carcinoma. Study outcomes and limitations: With p = 0.039, the top-250-clone fraction in tumors significantly exceeded that in blood. It was observed that only about 8-25% of the top clones appeared in every one of the five tumor regions.

The researchers produced TCR beta cDNA from about 510 ng total RNA with a constant-region primer. Construction of TCR beta libraries relied on three successive nested multiplex PCR rounds employing slightly modified ARM-PCR. TRBV1-TRBV30 forward and Cbeta reverse primers drove the first two approximately 11-cycle rounds. MiXCR was run by TCRdb on the multiplex PCR reads, yielding one entry per CDR3 protein. The profile shows about 20,000 distinct CDR3 sequences, over 75% of them singletons. The chain has TRBV12-3 or TRBV12-4 and TRBJ2-3; the D is unclear. The sequenced sample consisted of liver tumor tissue from sampling region 2. This sample's subset: tumor region T2, inferior pole. This clonotype originated in a woman aged 30 to 39 with primary liver carcinoma and hepatitis B virus infection. The CDR3, as DNA: TGTGCCAGCAGTTATCAGTACGCAGGTACGCAGTATTAT. It is translated as CASSYQYAGTQYY.